What follows are 27 T cell receptor beta chains derived from one specimen sequenced in a study of blood T cell repertoires in COVID-19. Clones were sequenced by immunoSEQ multiplex PCR, and TCRdb holds only the in-frame ones, with some missing. The sample gives approximately 350,000 clones, 80% to 90% of which show up once; about 1% is in the top ten. The specimen sequenced was PBMCs or T cells enriched from blood (not recorded which). The receptors come from a man aged 18 to 29 who had recovered from COVID-19.

The V and J genes are TRBV18 and TRBJ1-1; 7 bases are a match to TRBD1. The germline V gene encodes CDR1 KGHSH and CDR2 LQKENI. CDR3 length: 13 amino acids. V shed 5 bases and J 1 base; nucleotides not matched to a gene: 1. CDR3 coding DNA: TGTGCCAGCTCAGACAGGGCGAACACTGAAGCTTTCTTT. Amino acid sequence: CASSDRANTEAFF.

This chain links TRBV21-1 with TRBJ2-1; the table assigns TRBD2, which was not confirmed against the DNA. TRBV21-1 constitutes a pseudogene. This CDR3 is 15 amino acids long. CDR3 coding DNA: TGTGCCAGCAGCAAAGGAGGGAGGGGTAGGAATGAGCAGTTCTTC. As protein: CASSKGGRGRNEQFF.

The V gene is TRBV25-1, the J gene TRBJ1-4; maybe TRBD1 (6 bases). CDR1 and CDR2 from the germline V gene are MGHDK and SYGVNS. V lost 3 bases and J lost 7, with 12 bases in between. The CDR3 sequence is 14 residues long. The CDR3 coding sequence is TGTGCCAGCAGTGAGACAGGCCCGAGTGAAAAACTGTTTTTT. Amino acid sequence: CASSETGPSEKLFF.

The V and J genes are TRBV13 and TRBJ2-3; D not certain. The CDR3 totals 12 residues. V gave up 5 bases and J gave up 8 bases, with 11 bases separating them. In germline, CDR1 is PRHDT, CDR2 FYEKMQ (reference sequence). CDR3 sequence: CASSAGSGTQYF. In nucleotides, the CDR3 is TGTGCCAGCAGCGCCGGGTCCGGTACGCAGTATTTT.

V and J are TRBV5-5 and TRBJ2-7, with TRBD2 identical over 8 bases. The V segment lost 4 bases and the J segment 2 bases; nucleotides outside the gene matches: 11. Germline CDR1 SGHKS, CDR2 YYEKEE (reference sequence). This CDR3 is 16 amino acids long. The CDR3 DNA sequence: TGTGCCAGCAGCCCGGTCGGGACTAGGGTTGCCTACGAGCAGTACTTC. Its protein product is CASSPVGTRVAYEQYF.

The chain has TRBV18 and TRBJ2-5; possibly TRBD1 for D (5 bases). CDR3 length: 13 residues. Germline CDR1 KGHSH, CDR2 LQKENI. V was cut by 3 bases and J by 5 bases, with 10 bases left in between. The CDR3, as DNA: TGTGCCAGCTCACCGGACATGTTGGAGACCCAGTACTTC. This encodes CASSPDMLETQYF.

This chain connects TRBV28 to TRBJ1-2; a possible D gene is TRBD1 (6 bases). The CDR3 totals 13 residues. V lost 4 bases, J lost 5 bases, and 11 bases lay in between. Germline assignment: CDR1 MDHEN and CDR2 SYDVKM. As DNA, the CDR3 is TGTGCCAGCAGTTCCGGGACACTTTATGGCTACACCTTC. This translates into CASSSGTLYGYTF.

This chain joins TRBV6-5 and TRBJ2-6, with D possibly TRBD1 on 5 matching bases. CDR1 is MNHEY and CDR2 is SVGAGI in the germline V gene. V was cut by 6 bases and J by 4 bases, with 10 bases left in between. The CDR3 length is 14 residues. In DNA form, the CDR3 reads TGTGCCAGCAGCTCAGGGTACGGGGCCAACGTCCTGACTTTC. Residues: CASSSGYGANVLTF.

The chain recombines TRBV2 with TRBJ1-5; TRBD1 agrees at 10 bases. The V segment lost 7 bases and the J segment 4 bases; nucleotides outside the gene matches: 7. This CDR3 region has 15 residues. The V gene's germline CDR1 is SNHLY and CDR2 FYNNEI. CDR3 loop: CASTHDRGLNQPQHF. The CDR3 DNA is TGTGCCAGCACCCACGACAGGGGGCTTAATCAGCCCCAGCATTTT.

V usage is TRBV28 and J usage is TRBJ2-7; D remains ambiguous. V was trimmed by 3 bases and J by 3 bases, leaving 6 bases between them. The CDR3 is made up of 12 amino acids. Germline CDR1 is MDHEN and CDR2 is SYDVKM. CDR3 region: CASSLSNYEQYF. CDR3 DNA: TGTGCCAGCAGTTTGAGCAACTACGAGCAGTACTTC.

The V and J genes are TRBV7-3 and TRBJ1-1; D gene ambiguous. This CDR3 spans 15 amino acids. Germline CDR1 reads SGHTA; CDR2 reads FQGTGA. V was cut by 2 bases and J by 4 bases, with 14 bases left in between. The CDR3, as DNA: TGTGCCAGCAGCTTAGAGGGTCCTAGGGTCACTGAAGCTTTCTTT. It yields the protein CASSLEGPRVTEAFF.

This chain joins TRBV9 and TRBJ2-1, with 7 bases aligning to TRBD2. The CDR3 is made up of 12 amino acids. Trimming took 4 bases from V and 7 from J; bases not matched to a gene: 2. Germline CDR1 reads SGDLS; CDR2 reads YYNGEE. CDR3 DNA sequence: TGTGCCAGCAGCCCCGGGGGGAATGAGCAGTTCTTC. It encodes CASSPGGNEQFF.

The genes are TRBV12-1 and TRBJ2-2; the table names TRBD1, a call not compared with the DNA. TRBV12-1 constitutes a pseudogene. CDR3 length: 14 amino acids. DNA for the CDR3: TGTGCCAGCAGCCCCTACAGGGGCACCGGGGAGCTGTTTTTT. Its translation: CASSPYRGTGELFF.

V usage is TRBV5-1 and J usage is TRBJ2-7, with D possibly TRBD1 on 7 matching bases. The germline gives CDR1 SGHRS, CDR2 YFSETQ. The CDR3 loop spans 15 amino acids. Trimming shortened V by 3 bases and J by 1 base, and 14 bases separated the two germline ends. CDR3 nucleotides: TGCGCCAGCAGCTGGATTGCGGGACAGTCCTACGAGCAGTACTTC. Translated, it gives CASSWIAGQSYEQYF.

This sequence joins TRBV19 and TRBJ1-1; the D is unclear. Looked up from germline, CDR1 is LNHDA and CDR2 is SQIVND (reference sequence). V gave up 2 bases and J gave up 0 bases, with 13 bases separating them. The CDR3 has 16 residues. The CDR3 loop is CASSIMWEGMNTEAFF. In DNA form, the CDR3 reads TGTGCCAGTAGTATAATGTGGGAGGGTATGAACACTGAAGCTTTCTTT.

J is TRBJ2-7 and V is TRBV6-5; 8 nucleotides line up with TRBD1. The junction had 3 bases not matched to a gene; V was cut back by 0 bases and J by 2 bases. This CDR3 region has 15 residues. Germline V lookup: CDR1 MNHEY, CDR2 SVGAGI. CDR3 DNA: TGTGCCAGCAGTTACTCGATGGGACAGGCCTACGAGCAGTACTTC. As protein: CASSYSMGQAYEQYF.

V and J are TRBV10-3 and TRBJ2-1, with a tentative D call TRBD2 (6 bases). Looked up from germline, CDR1 is ENHRY and CDR2 is SYGVKD. This CDR3 has 13 residues. V lost 8 bases, J lost 5 bases, and 13 bases lay in between. CDR3 in DNA: TGTGCCATCCAAGCGGGCACCCACAATGAGCAGTTCTTC. It specifies CAIQAGTHNEQFF.

V gene TRBV3-1 (or the pseudogene TRBV3-2) combines with J gene TRBJ2-6; a possible D gene is TRBD2 (6 bases). Germline CDR1 and CDR2: LGHDT and YNNKEL (reference sequence). The CDR3 is 17 residues long. Trimming removed 0 bases at V and 2 bases at J, with 11 bases between. DNA for the CDR3: TGTGCCAGCAGCCAAGACGAGGGGAGGACTGGGGCCAACGTCCTGACTTTC. Translated: CASSQDEGRTGANVLTF.

In this sample, this clone turned up a few times. At the DNA level, this CDR3 is encoded by other sequences in the same sample as well. V is TRBV7-9 and J is TRBJ2-6; D is ambiguous. CDR3 size: 16 residues. V lost 1 base, J lost 0 bases, and 7 bases lay in between. CDR1 SEHNR and CDR2 FQNEAQ come from the germline V gene (reference sequence). The CDR3 spells CASSLVLSSGANVLTF. CDR3 DNA: TGTGCCAGCAGCTTAGTACTGAGCTCTGGGGCCAACGTCCTGACTTTC.

This clone occurred a few times. The chain combines TRBV7-3 with TRBJ2-7, with 11 bases fitting TRBD2. CDR3 length: 19 amino acids. The ends lost 2 bases at V and 0 bases at J; junction bases unmatched: 12. Germline V CDR1 and CDR2: SGHTA, FQGTGA. Here the CDR3 reads CASSLFGSGRVKSSYEQYF. The CDR3 bases are TGTGCCAGCAGCTTATTCGGTAGCGGGAGGGTTAAAAGCTCCTACGAGCAGTACTTC. The full variable domain, rest sourced from reference TRBV7-3 and TRBJ2-7, is GAGVSQTPSNKVTEKGKYVELRCDPISGHTALYWYRQSLGQGPEFLIYFQGTGAADDSGLPNDRFFAVRPEGSVSTLKIQRTERGDSAVYLCASSLFGSGRVKSSYEQYFGPGTRLTVT.

This clone has a handful of counts. The chain carries TRBV7-2 and TRBJ1-2, with 7 bases that match TRBD1. Germline CDR1 reads SGHTA; CDR2 reads FQGNSA. V lost 4 bases and J lost 3; bases outside the gene matches: 2. This CDR3 spans 13 amino acids. The CDR3: CASSSGTDYGYTF. DNA for the CDR3: TGTGCCAGCAGCTCGGGGACAGACTATGGCTACACCTTC.

CDR3 region: CASSKDRGDTGELFF. The CDR3, as DNA: TGTGCCAGCAGCAAAGACAGGGGGGACACCGGGGAGCTGTTTTTT. The chain combines TRBV5-8 with TRBJ2-2, with 9 bases identical to TRBD1. This CDR3 is 15 amino acids long. With 4 bases clipped from V and 3 bases from J, the junction kept 4 bases outside the gene matches. Per the germline V gene, CDR1 is SGHTS and CDR2 is YDEGEE.

This chain joins TRBV15 and TRBJ2-1; 10 positions match TRBD2. J gave up 8 bases and V 0 bases, and 10 bases lay outside the gene matches. The CDR3 spans 17 residues. Germline lookup yields CDR1 LNHNV and CDR2 YYDKDF (reference sequence). The CDR3 DNA sequence: TGTGCCACCAGCAGAGATGGGATTAGCGGGGGGTACGATGAGCAGTTCTTC. Its translation is CATSRDGISGGYDEQFF.

This chain uses TRBV27 with TRBJ1-5; D unresolved. Germline V gene lookup returns CDR1 MNHEY and CDR2 SMNVEV (reference sequence). This CDR3 region has 15 residues. With 3 bases removed from V and 5 bases from J, the gap between germline ends came to 14 bases. DNA for the CDR3: TGTGCCAGCAGTTTCTGGCCGAACCTCCATCAGCCCCAGCATTTT. Translated, it gives CASSFWPNLHQPQHF.

This clone was counted between two and nine times. The chain joins TRBV7-9 to TRBJ2-5; D is unclear. From germline, CDR1 is SEHNR and CDR2 FQNEAQ (reference sequence). With 8 bases removed from V and 5 bases from J, the gap between germline ends came to 15 bases. The CDR3 contains 13 residues. CDR3 region: CASERGHRETQYF. CDR3 nucleotide sequence: TGTGCCAGCGAGCGCGGCCATCGGGAGACCCAGTACTTC.

The rearrangement uses TRBV4-1 and TRBJ2-5; 10 positions match TRBD2. CDR1 is MGHRA, CDR2 YSYEKL, per germline. The CDR3 extends over 15 amino acids. Trimming at V came to 0 bases and at J to 3 bases, leaving 1 base not matched to a gene. CDR3: CASSQDGLAEETQYF. The CDR3 nucleotides read TGCGCCAGCAGCCAAGACGGACTAGCGGAAGAGACCCAGTACTTC.

The V and J genes are TRBV7-8 and TRBJ1-1; possibly TRBD1 for D (5 bases). V was pared by 1 base and J by 6 bases, with 21 bases between. Germline V gives CDR1 SGHVS, CDR2 FQNEAQ. The CDR3 is 17 amino acids. This CDR3 is CASSLERGINPLSEAFF. CDR3 nucleotide sequence: TGTGCCAGCAGCTTAGAAAGGGGAATCAATCCCCTCTCTGAAGCTTTCTTT.